This T cell receptor beta chain was identified in a study of T cells in Graves' hyperthyroidism and ophthalmopathy. Amplification yielded TCR beta CDR3 regions, with RNA transcripts as the source. HTBI primers were employed in a first-round RT-PCR of the TCR CDR3. TCRdb independently ran MiXCR on the multiplex PCR reads; one entry per CDR3 protein. The repertoire holds more than 350,000 distinct CDR3 sequences, with around 15% as singletons. Clinical Activity Scores of at least 3, NOSPECS grades of at least 4 and durations under 3 months characterized ophthalmopathy patients. Fresh peripheral blood, around 9.3 ml of it, supplied the PBMCs. Germline V CDR1 and CDR2: DFQATT, SNEGSKA (reference sequence). Losses at the gene ends were 7 bases for V and 3 bases for J; bases not matched to a gene: 6. The CDR3 covers 12 residues. Study-wide results and limits: Peripheral blood also featured most of the thyroid clonotypes expanded above 0.001. Separating ophthalmopathy from stable hyperthyroidism was achieved by a 13 V-J model.

This clonotype was counted many times. Its antigen remains unidentified. This clonotype was obtained from a woman aged 55-69 years with Graves' ophthalmopathy. Sample: blood. This chain connects TRBV20-1 to TRBJ2-7, with 7 bases aligning to TRBD1. CDR3 DNA sequence: TGCAGTGTCGAAGGGGGCATCTACGAGCAGTACTTC. Amino acid sequence: CSVEGGIYEQYF.